Presented here are 9 T cell receptor beta chains from one specimen sequenced in a study of CD8 T cells in Susac syndrome. Reverse transcription of about 0.45 to 1 ug RNA was performed with random hexamers. TCRdb reanalysed the immunoSEQ multiplex PCR reads using MiXCR and keeps one entry per CDR3 protein. The top ten hold about 0.07% of the sample, which has about 300,000 distinct CDR3 sequences, roughly nine tenths seen once. The specimen sequenced was CD4+ T cells from PBMCs. Receptor source: a human donor with multiple sclerosis.

This chain joins TRBV5-1 and TRBJ1-2; D perhaps matches TRBD1 (5 bases). This CDR3 comprises 14 residues. Germline CDR1 and CDR2: SGHRS and YFSETQ. Trimming took off 0 bases at V and 2 bases at J, with 8 bases between the two ends. The CDR3 DNA reads as TGCGCCAGCAGCTTGGAAGACAGAAACTATGGCTACACCTTC. It translates to CASSLEDRNYGYTF.

The chain uses TRBV7-8 and TRBJ1-5; possibly TRBD1 for D (5 bases). CDR1 is SGHVS, CDR2 FQNEAQ, per germline. V lost 7 bases and J lost 3, with 10 bases in between. This CDR3 has 13 residues. CDR3 loop: CASTRQLNQPQHF. The CDR3 DNA reads TGTGCCAGCACCCGACAGCTCAATCAGCCCCAGCATTTT.

The rearrangement joins TRBV11-2 to TRBJ1-1; no reliable D call. V was cut by 3 bases and J by 0 bases, with 11 bases left in between. Per the germline V gene, CDR1 is SGHAT and CDR2 is FQNNGV. The length of the CDR3 is 15 residues. The CDR3 here is CASSFHGLLNTEAFF. The CDR3 DNA reads TGTGCCAGCAGCTTCCATGGCCTGCTGAACACTGAAGCTTTCTTT.

The chain combines TRBV15 with TRBJ1-5; a possible D gene is TRBD1 (6 bases). Trimming cost V 0 bases and J 0 bases, with 9 bases left between them. Germline lookup yields CDR1 LNHNV and CDR2 YYDKDF (reference sequence). The length of the CDR3 is 16 residues. The CDR3, as DNA: TGTGCCACCAGCAGAGAACCGGACAGTAGCAATCAGCCCCAGCATTTT. Its translation: CATSREPDSSNQPQHF. Using reference TRBV15 and TRBJ1-5 for the parts outside the CDR3, the full variable domain is DAMVIQNPRYQVTQFGKPVTLSCSQTLNHNVMYWYQQKSSQAPKLLFHYYDKDFNNEADTPDNFQSRRPNTSFCFLDIRSPGLGDTAMYLCATSREPDSSNQPQHFGDGTRLSIL.

The V and J genes are TRBV5-1 and TRBJ2-7, with 8 bases aligning to TRBD1. V gave up 5 bases and J gave up 6 bases; unmatched junction bases: 13. The germline V gene has CDR1 SGHRS and CDR2 YFSETQ. The CDR3 totals 15 residues. This chain's CDR3 is CASRPGGPRPGEQYF. The CDR3 bases are TGCGCCAGCAGGCCAGGGGGCCCTCGGCCTGGCGAGCAGTACTTC.

This chain links TRBV6-5 with TRBJ2-1; the D is unclear. The germline V and J ends were trimmed by 0 bases and 9 bases, with 9 bases remaining between them. The CDR3 is made up of 13 amino acids. Germline V gives CDR1 MNHEY, CDR2 SVGAGI. Here the CDR3 reads CASSYSRSGEQFF. In DNA, the CDR3 is TGTGCCAGCAGTTACTCGAGGTCTGGTGAGCAGTTCTTC.

The CDR3 bases are TGTGCCAGCAGTCCCTCCAGGGGGCGTCATGAGCAGTACTTC. Amino acids: CASSPSRGRHEQYF. The V gene is TRBV27, the J gene TRBJ2-7; 8 bases align to TRBD1. Germline CDR1 is MNHEY and CDR2 is SMNVEV (reference sequence). This CDR3 has 14 residues. J lost 7 bases, V lost 5 bases, and 10 bases had no gene match.

The chain joins TRBV7-2 to TRBJ2-5, with D hard to call. This CDR3 is built from 12 residues. Germline CDR1 and CDR2: SGHTA and FQGNSA. Trimming took 3 bases from V and 4 from J, leaving 6 bases between them. CDR3 protein: CASSLQPETQYF. In nucleotides, the CDR3 is TGTGCCAGCAGCTTGCAGCCAGAGACCCAGTACTTC.

The chain combines TRBV5-6 with TRBJ2-7, with D perhaps TRBD1 (5 bases). Between the trimmed V and J ends, which lost 4 bases and 5 bases, there was a span of 13 bases. Germline CDR1 and CDR2: SGHDT and YYEEEE. The CDR3 loop spans 13 amino acids. CDR3: CASSPDSFNEQYF. The DNA of the CDR3 is TGTGCCAGCAGCCCCGACAGTTTCAACGAGCAGTACTTC.